This T cell receptor beta chain appears in the sequencing data of a study of cytomegalovirus exposure and HLA in healthy donors. The overall study: The 100 to 150 validation repertoires matched the roughly 650 first-cohort repertoires in platform, a later analysis reported.

Study results and caveats: In vitro testing confirmed a few CMV-associated chains as specific for CMV antigens.

To note about this clone: Its antigen is unknown.

Deletions cut 8 bases from V and 0 bases from J, with 14 bases between. The CDR3 is 14 residues long. Per the germline V gene, CDR1 is SGHNT and CDR2 is YENEEA. The method was immunoSEQ multiplex PCR; TCRdb's version includes in-frame clones alone and lacks a portion of them. The table records around 130,000 clones, approximately 89% of them present only once. The J gene is TRBJ2-7, the V gene TRBV11-3, with D tentatively TRBD2 (6 bases). The TCR was taken from a man aged 25-45 years in good health and CMV-seronegative. The sequenced sample was PBMCs. The CDR3 reads CASSPAGFSYEQYF. CDR3 DNA: TGTGCCAGCTCCCCCGCGGGGTTCTCCTACGAGCAGTACTTC.